This is a list of T cell receptor beta chains from one sample in a study of immune evolution from preneoplasia to lung adenocarcinoma. Only in-frame clones appear in the TCRdb table, and some are missing; sequencing was by immunoSEQ multiplex PCR. The repertoire includes 8,000 to 10,000 clones, roughly 73% of them detected once, and 10% to 15% sits in the top ten. Sample: FFPE lung adenocarcinoma in situ tissue. The receptors stem from a person of 80 years or more with lung adenocarcinoma. Both conserved end residues are part of each CDR3. A D gene is named only where the DNA matches it firmly. Where a row states a size, it is once, few, many or the class of an expanded clone; other rows omit it.

TRBV18	-	TRBJ1-1	-	CASSSTEDSEAFF	TGTGCCAGCTCATCCACTGAGGACAGCGAAGCTTTTTTT
TRBV18	-	TRBJ1-5	-	CASSGPYSNQPQHF	TGTGCCAGCTCGGGCCCCTATAGCAATCAGCCCCAGCATTTT
TRBV5-1	medium-sized	TRBJ2-6	-	CASSFTLLGTGANVLTF	TGCGCCAGCAGCTTTACGTTACTGGGTACTGGGGCCAACGTCCTGACTTTC
TRBV29-1	-	TRBJ2-3	-	CSVTDWGGTDTQYF	TGCAGCGTTACAGACTGGGGGGGCACAGATACGCAGTATTTT
TRBV9	-	TRBJ2-3	-	CASSARGAPSTDTQYF	TGTGCCAGCAGCGCAAGGGGAGCGCCTAGCACAGATACGCAGTATTTT
TRBV19	medium-sized	TRBJ1-4	TRBD1	CASNGPGQGSEKLFF	TGTGCCAGCAACGGACCGGGACAGGGGAGTGAAAAACTGTTTTTT
TRBV27	-	TRBJ2-7	-	CASSVSSGLSYEQYF	TGTGCCAGCAGTGTATCCTCGGGTCTCTCCTACGAGCAGTACTTC
TRBV19	-	TRBJ1-5	-	CASSIKSNQPQHF	TGTGCCAGTAGTATAAAAAGCAATCAGCCCCAGCATTTT
TRBV18	-	TRBJ1-2	-	CASSPGRPQVYGYTF	TGTGCCAGCTCACCTGGAAGGCCCCAGGTCTATGGCTACACCTTC
TRBV6-5	once	TRBJ1-2	TRBD1	CASSAPGTGKYGYTF	TGTGCCAGCAGTGCCCCCGGGACAGGGAAATATGGCTACACCTTC
TRBV5-6	once	TRBJ1-4	TRBD1	CASSFSGQVVEKLFF	TGTGCCAGCAGCTTTTCTGGACAGGTGGTTGAAAAACTGTTTTTT
TRBV6-4	-	TRBJ1-1	-	CASTERVTGTTMNTEAFF	TGTGCCAGCACCGAGAGGGTTACAGGCACTACCATGAACACTGAAGCTTTCTTT
TRBV6-6	-	TRBJ2-7	-	CASSPGLQGEQYF	TGTGCCAGCAGTCCGGGACTCCAGGGGGAGCAGTACTTC
TRBV6-1	-	TRBJ2-7	-	CASSATVSYEQYF	TGTGCCAGCAGTGCGACGGTTTCCTACGAGCAGTACTTC
TRBV5-5	-	TRBJ2-3	TRBD2	CASSLERAGDGTDTQYF	TGTGCCAGCAGCTTGGAACGAGCGGGGGACGGCACAGATACGCAGTATTTT
TRBV27	-	TRBJ2-3	-	CASSGRALGTDTQYF	TGTGCCAGCAGTGGCAGGGCGTTAGGCACAGATACGCAGTATTTT
TRBV5-1	-	TRBJ1-6	TRBD1	CASSVGTGGVSPLHF	TGCGCCAGCAGCGTGGGGACAGGGGGCGTTTCACCCCTCCACTTT
TRBV2	-	TRBJ2-1	-	CASTTTSPGYNEQFF	TGTGCCAGCACAACCACTAGCCCGGGATACAATGAGCAGTTCTTC
TRBV2	-	TRBJ1-5	TRBD1	CASSSGTGGQPQHF	TGTGCCAGCAGCTCCGGGACAGGGGGTCAGCCCCAGCATTTT
TRBV10-3	-	TRBJ2-7	TRBD1	CAISEADGTGAYEQYF	TGTGCCATCAGTGAAGCCGACGGGACAGGGGCCTACGAGCAGTACTTC
TRBV29-1	-	TRBJ2-7	-	CSVRQGPIKAGYEQYF	TGCAGCGTGAGACAGGGGCCCATCAAAGCGGGGTACGAGCAGTACTTC
TRBV7-9	-	TRBJ2-5	-	CASSPPLLTGQETQYF	TGTGCCAGCAGCCCTCCGCTTCTAACAGGGCAAGAGACCCAGTACTTC
TRBV27	-	TRBJ2-2	-	CASSPSIGQTNTGELFF	TGTGCCAGCAGTCCTTCTATAGGACAGACGAACACCGGGGAGCTGTTTTTT
TRBV5-4	-	TRBJ2-3	TRBD2	CASSLGTSDDTQYF	TGTGCCAGCAGCTTGGGGACTAGTGACGATACGCAGTATTTT
TRBV4-3	-	TRBJ1-2	-	CASSQGAVTNYGYTF	TGCGCCAGCAGCCAAGGCGCGGTCACTAACTATGGCTACACCTTC
TRBV28	-	TRBJ1-1	-	CASRTGGMNTEAFF	TGTGCCAGCAGAACAGGTGGCATGAACACTGAAGCTTTCTTT
TRBV27	-	TRBJ2-7	-	CASSLRLF	TGTGCCAGCAGTTTAAGGCTTTTC
TRBV13	-	TRBJ2-5	-	CASSFRGRETQYF	TGTGCCAGCAGCTTCCGGGGGCGAGAGACCCAGTACTTC
TRBV6-5	-	TRBJ1-1	-	CASSYSEGAASAAFF	TGTGCCAGCAGTTACTCGGAGGGAGCCGCATCTGCAGCTTTCTTT
TRBV1	-	TRBJ2-6	-	CTSSPPLGANVLTF	TGCACCAGCAGCCCCCCGTTGGGGGCCAACGTCCTGACTTTC
TRBV4-3	-	TRBJ1-1	-	CASSQDLTHSTTEAFF	TGCGCCAGCAGCCAAGACCTGACACACTCGACCACTGAAGCTTTCTTT
TRBV6-6	-	TRBJ1-1	TRBD1	CAIDQGVNTEAFF	TGTGCCATCGACCAGGGGGTTAACACTGAAGCTTTCTTT
TRBV2	-	TRBJ2-5	-	CASGKETQYF	TGTGCCAGCGGAAAAGAGACCCAGTACTTC
TRBV4-3	once	TRBJ1-1	-	CASSQEQGSGAFF	TGCGCCAGCAGCCAAGAACAGGGTAGCGGGGCTTTCTTT
TRBV6-1	-	TRBJ1-1	-	CASSELGDTEAFF	TGTGCCAGCAGTGAATTAGGGGACACTGAAGCTTTCTTT
TRBV25-1	large	TRBJ1-2	-	CASSPGTNYGYTF	TGTGCCAGCAGTCCCGGGACAAACTATGGCTACACCTTC
TRBV5-4	-	TRBJ1-1	-	CASSLAGGEAFF	TGTGCCAGCAGCTTGGCGGGGGGTGAAGCTTTCTTT
TRBV11-2	few	TRBJ2-5	TRBD2	CASSLLASGGPRETQYF	TGTGCCAGCAGCTTACTCGCTAGCGGGGGGCCACGGGAGACCCAGTACTTC
TRBV6-1	-	TRBJ1-2	-	CASSEPSFNYGYTF	TGTGCCAGCAGTGAACCATCCTTTAACTATGGCTACACCTTC